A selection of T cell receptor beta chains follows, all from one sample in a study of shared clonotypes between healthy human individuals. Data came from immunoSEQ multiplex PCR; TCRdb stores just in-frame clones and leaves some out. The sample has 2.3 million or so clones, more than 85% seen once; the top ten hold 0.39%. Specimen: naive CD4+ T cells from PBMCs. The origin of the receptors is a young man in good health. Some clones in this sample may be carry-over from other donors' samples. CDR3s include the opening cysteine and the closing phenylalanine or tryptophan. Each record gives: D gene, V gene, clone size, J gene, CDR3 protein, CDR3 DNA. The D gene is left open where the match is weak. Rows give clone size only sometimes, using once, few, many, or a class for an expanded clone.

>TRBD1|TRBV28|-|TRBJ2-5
CASIPGTGRTQYF
TGTGCCAGCATCCCCGGGACAGGGCGGACCCAGTACTTC
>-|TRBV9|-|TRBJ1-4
CASSADRATNEKLFF
TGTGCCAGCAGCGCCGACAGAGCAACTAATGAAAAACTGTTTTTT
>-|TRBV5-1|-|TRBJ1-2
CASSLAVGSGGYTF
TGCGCCAGCAGCTTGGCCGTGGGGAGCGGCGGCTACACCTTC
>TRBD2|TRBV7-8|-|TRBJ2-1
CASSPLVGEGFRDEQFF
TGTGCCAGCAGCCCCCTCGTTGGGGAGGGATTTAGGGATGAGCAGTTCTTC
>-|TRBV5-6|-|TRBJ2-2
CASSPRRTGELFF
TGTGCCAGCAGCCCGCGGAGGACCGGGGAGCTGTTTTTT
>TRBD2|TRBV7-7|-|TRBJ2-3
CASSLVHSGRGADTQYF
TGTGCCAGCAGCTTAGTCCACAGCGGGAGGGGCGCAGATACGCAGTATTTT
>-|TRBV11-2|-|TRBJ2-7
CASSLYYIGDEQYF
TGTGCCAGCAGCTTATATTATATTGGGGACGAGCAGTACTTC
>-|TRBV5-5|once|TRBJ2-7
CASSLITGSYEQYF
TGTGCCAGCAGCTTGATCACAGGGTCCTACGAGCAGTACTTC
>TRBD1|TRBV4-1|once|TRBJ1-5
CASSQGGTGIGLGQPQHF
TGCGCCAGCAGCCAAGGTGGGACAGGCATAGGTCTGGGTCAGCCCCAGCATTTT
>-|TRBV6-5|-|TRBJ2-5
CASSRGETQYF
TGTGCCAGCAGTAGAGGGGAGACCCAGTACTTC
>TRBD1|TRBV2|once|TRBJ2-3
CASSVGQVTDTQYF
TGTGCCAGCAGTGTCGGACAGGTCACAGATACGCAGTATTTT
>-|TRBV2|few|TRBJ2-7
CASDRQGEQYF
TGTGCCAGCGACCGGCAGGGCGAGCAGTACTTC
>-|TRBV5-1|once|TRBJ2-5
CASSPEGQETQYF
TGCGCCAGCAGCCCGGAGGGCCAAGAGACCCAGTACTTC
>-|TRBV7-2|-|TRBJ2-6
CASRGQGANVLTF
TGTGCCAGCAGAGGACAGGGGGCCAACGTCCTGACTTTC
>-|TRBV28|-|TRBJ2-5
CATSRYLGETQYF
TGTGCCACTTCAAGGTACTTGGGGGAGACCCAGTACTTC
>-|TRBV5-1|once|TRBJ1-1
CASSLQGLSTEAFF
TGCGCCAGCAGCTTGCAGGGACTCTCGACTGAAGCTTTCTTT
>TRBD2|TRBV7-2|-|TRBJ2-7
CASRSGEGYEQYF
TGTGCCAGCCGATCGGGGGAGGGTTACGAGCAGTACTTC
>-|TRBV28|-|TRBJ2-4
CASRLRQVAKNIQYF
TGTGCCAGCAGACTACGACAGGTAGCCAAAAACATTCAGTACTTC
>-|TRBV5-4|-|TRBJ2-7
CASSLGDLPEQYF
TGTGCCAGCAGCTTGGGGGACCTCCCAGAGCAGTACTTC
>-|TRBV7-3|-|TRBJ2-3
CASSLRVRGNTDTQYF
TGTGCCAGCAGCTTAAGGGTTCGCGGGAACACAGATACGCAGTATTTT
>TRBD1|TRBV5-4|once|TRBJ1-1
CASSSTGRTDDAEAFF
TGTGCCAGCAGCTCGACAGGGAGGACTGATGACGCTGAAGCTTTCTTT
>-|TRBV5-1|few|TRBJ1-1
CASSLAVRNTEAFF
TGCGCCAGCAGCCTCGCGGTTCGGAACACTGAAGCTTTCTTT
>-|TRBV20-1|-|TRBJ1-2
CSASYYGYTF
TGCAGTGCTAGTTACTATGGCTACACCTTC
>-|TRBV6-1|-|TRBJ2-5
CASSTGRETQYF
TGTGCCAGCTCTACAGGGCGGGAGACCCAGTACTTC
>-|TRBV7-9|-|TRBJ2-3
CASNKFGGQDTQYF
TGTGCCAGCAACAAATTTGGGGGGCAAGATACGCAGTATTTT
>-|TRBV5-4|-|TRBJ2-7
CASSTSYEQYF
TGTGCCAGCAGCACCTCCTACGAGCAGTACTTC
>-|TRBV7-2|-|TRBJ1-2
CASSLYVGGYTF
TGTGCCAGCAGCTTATATGTCGGCGGCTACACCTTC
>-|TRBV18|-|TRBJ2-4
CASSPTGHQAKNIQYF
TGTGCCAGCTCACCCACAGGGCATCAGGCCAAAAACATTCAGTACTTC
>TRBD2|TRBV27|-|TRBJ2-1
CASSQGLAGRSYNEQFF
TGTGCCAGCAGTCAGGGACTAGCGGGACGCTCCTACAATGAGCAGTTCTTC
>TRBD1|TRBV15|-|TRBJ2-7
CATSRALPTGGSYEQYF
TGTGCCACCAGCAGAGCTTTACCGACAGGGGGATCCTACGAGCAGTACTTC
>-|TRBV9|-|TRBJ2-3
CASSISSGAPTDTQYF
TGTGCCAGCAGCATCTCGTCGGGTGCACCTACAGATACGCAGTATTTT
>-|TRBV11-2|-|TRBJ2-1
CASSSKAGNNEQFF
TGTGCCAGCAGCTCAAAGGCAGGGAACAATGAGCAGTTCTTC
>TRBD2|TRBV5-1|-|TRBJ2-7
CASSFRTAGGDYYEQYF
TGCGCCAGCAGCTTCCGGACAGCCGGGGGGGATTACTACGAGCAGTACTTC
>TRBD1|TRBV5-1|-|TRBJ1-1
CASSLTGVDTEAFF
TGCGCCAGCAGCTTGACAGGGGTCGACACTGAAGCTTTCTTT
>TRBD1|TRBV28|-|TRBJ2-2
CASSLNGQGKGGELFF
TGTGCCAGCAGTTTAAACGGACAGGGCAAGGGCGGGGAGCTGTTTTTT
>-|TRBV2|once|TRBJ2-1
CASSEPSSGLNEQFF
TGTGCCAGCAGTGAACCGAGTAGCGGACTTAATGAGCAGTTCTTC
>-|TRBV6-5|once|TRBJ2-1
CASSYSRQGEEVF
TGTGCCAGCAGTTACTCGCGCCAGGGGGAGGAGGTCTTC
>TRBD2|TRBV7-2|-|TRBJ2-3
CASSLGTASGGSAQYF
TGTGCCAGCAGCTTAGGTACGGCTAGCGGGGGAAGTGCGCAGTATTTT
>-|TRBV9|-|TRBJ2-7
CASSSRLVGEIYEQYF
TGTGCCAGCAGCTCACGTCTCGTTGGAGAGATCTACGAGCAGTACTTC
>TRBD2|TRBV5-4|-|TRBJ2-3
CASSLVGGRTDTQYF
TGTGCCAGCAGCTTGGTTGGCGGGAGGACAGATACGCAGTATTTT
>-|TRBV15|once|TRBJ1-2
CATSREGDGYTF
TGTGCCACCAGCAGAGAAGGGGATGGCTACACCTTC
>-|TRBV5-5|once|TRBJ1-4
CASSLGGANEKLFF
TGTGCCAGCAGCTTAGGTGGAGCTAATGAAAAACTGTTTTTT
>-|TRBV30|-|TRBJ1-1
CAWRTDGMNTEAFF
TGTGCCTGGAGGACCGACGGGATGAACACTGAAGCTTTCTTT
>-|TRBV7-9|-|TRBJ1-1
CASSPPGGTEAFF
TGTGCCAGCAGCCCACCGGGAGGAACTGAAGCTTTCTTT